One and the same sample provided the 11 T cell receptor beta chains below, sequenced in a study of siplizumab effects on memory and regulatory T cells. Clones were read by immunoSEQ multiplex PCR, and TCRdb kept only the in-frame ones, dropping some. The sample includes more than 95,000 clones, 93% of them seen just once. The sample comprised Tregs sorted from blood. Every receptor here comes from a human donor in good health.

This chain joins TRBV5-4 and TRBJ1-1; no definite D call. This CDR3 contains 11 residues. Trimming stripped 2 bases from V and 6 bases from J, with 5 bases between. CDR1 SGHNT and CDR2 YYREEE come from the germline V gene (reference sequence). The CDR3 sequence: CASSLAAEAFF. The CDR3 nucleotides are TGTGCCAGCAGCTTAGCGGCTGAAGCTTTCTTT.

The V and J genes are TRBV10-3 and TRBJ1-3, with 7 bases that match TRBD1. The V and J ends lost 7 bases and 0 bases, in that order; junction bases with no gene match: 0. CDR3 length: 13 residues. Germline V lookup: CDR1 ENHRY, CDR2 SYGVKD. The CDR3 DNA sequence: TGTGCCATCACAGGGGGCTCTGGAAACACCATATATTTT. It encodes CAITGGSGNTIYF.

J is TRBJ1-1 and V is TRBV10-3; TRBD1 matches at 10 bases. Germline trimming cut 10 bases from V and 2 bases from J; bases unmatched to any gene: 7. Germline CDR1 reads ENHRY; CDR2 reads SYGVKD. The CDR3 runs 14 residues. The CDR3 DNA is TGTGCCACCCGGACAGGGGGGGGAAACACTGAAGCTTTCTTT. It translates to CATRTGGGNTEAFF.

The sample holds one count of this clone. The chain employs TRBV18 and TRBJ1-2; D might be TRBD1 (6 bases). Trimming took off 2 bases at V and 8 bases at J, with 15 bases between the two ends. Germline loops: CDR1 KGHSH, CDR2 LQKENI. The CDR3 sequence is 14 residues long. DNA of the CDR3: TGTGCCAGCTCACCAGTTGTAGGGGGGCCCGGCTACACCTTC. This gives the protein CASSPVVGGPGYTF.

V is TRBV5-1 and J is TRBJ1-1; TRBD1 might be the D (5 bases). Germline V gene lookup returns CDR1 SGHRS and CDR2 YFSETQ. This CDR3 has 15 amino acids. With 4 bases removed from V and 5 bases from J, the gap between germline ends came to 18 bases. The CDR3 bases are TGCGCCAGCAGCCTTACCGGGGCGTCCGAGACTGAAGCTTTCTTT. Translated: CASSLTGASETEAFF.

The chain uses TRBV2 and TRBJ2-3, with TRBD2 matching over 9 bases. J gave up 7 bases and V 10 bases, and 12 bases lay outside the gene matches. This CDR3 is built from 14 residues. Per the germline V gene, CDR1 is SNHLY and CDR2 is FYNNEI. CDR3 bases: TGTGCCACCCTGGGGCGGGGGGGCCTGAATACGCAGTATTTT. Protein sequence: CATLGRGGLNTQYF.

The J gene is TRBJ2-1, the V gene TRBV9; D is undetermined. Germline loops: CDR1 SGDLS, CDR2 YYNGEE. The CDR3 contains 14 residues. Trimming took 0 bases from V and 9 from J, leaving 13 bases between them. In DNA, the CDR3 is TGTGCCAGCAGCGTAGAGGGTAGCATCGGTGAGCAGTTCTTC. This encodes CASSVEGSIGEQFF.

The chain uses TRBV5-6 and TRBJ2-5, with unresolved D. This CDR3 is built from 13 residues. Germline V lookup: CDR1 SGHDT, CDR2 YYEEEE. Deletions cut 3 bases from V and 5 bases from J, with 11 bases between. CDR3 sequence reads: CASSYAQIETQYF. The CDR3 DNA follows: TGTGCCAGCAGCTATGCGCAGATTGAGACCCAGTACTTC.

The J gene is TRBJ2-3, the V gene TRBV9; possibly TRBD2 for D (6 bases). Deletions cut 4 bases from V and 0 bases from J, with 9 bases between. The germline CDR1 and CDR2 sequences are SGDLS and YYNGEE. This CDR3 comprises 14 residues. CDR3 region: CASSFGTSTDTQYF. CDR3 in DNA: TGTGCCAGCAGCTTTGGGACTAGCACAGATACGCAGTATTTT.

This clone appeared a single time. The CDR3 region is CASSLTGTSGSVREQFF. The DNA for the CDR3 is TGTGCCAGCAGCTTAACCGGGACTAGCGGGAGTGTTAGGGAGCAGTTCTTC. The V call is TRBV7-3, the J call TRBJ2-1, with TRBD2 identical over 14 bases. Germline lookup yields CDR1 SGHTA and CDR2 FQGTGA. The junction had 8 bases not matched to a gene; V was cut back by 0 bases and J by 10 bases. The CDR3 is 17 residues long.

This clone was seen just once. The rearrangement links TRBV19 to TRBJ2-7; D possibly corresponds to TRBD2 (7 bases). Trimming stripped 7 bases from V and 0 bases from J, with 19 bases between. Per the germline V gene, CDR1 is LNHDA and CDR2 is SQIVND (reference sequence). The CDR3 sequence is 16 residues long. The CDR3 region has the DNA TGTGCCAGTACCCCCGGCGGGGGCGGAATCTCCTACGAGCAGTACTTC. This encodes CASTPGGGGISYEQYF.